This TCR beta chain was identified in a study of radiotherapy plus CTLA-4 blockade in lung cancer. Here immunoSEQ multiplex PCR was the method, and the copy in TCRdb shows in-frame clones only, minus some. The data show some 78,000 clones, 86% seen once. The length of the CDR3 is 14 residues. The ends were cut back, 8 bases at V and 3 bases at J, with 16 bases in the middle. Per the germline V gene, CDR1 is SGHTA and CDR2 is FQGNSA. This specimen was peripheral blood, taken from a patient treated with radiotherapy plus ipilimumab. The chain carries TRBV7-2 and TRBJ1-2; D is unresolved. The receptor was isolated from a human donor with non-small cell lung cancer who had a partial response to radiotherapy plus ipilimumab. Here the CDR3 DNA reads TGTGCCAGCTCAGAGGCAGCCTCAGACTATGGCTACACCTTC. Translating gives CASSEAASDYGYTF. Looking up the rest from reference TRBV7-2 and TRBJ1-2 gives the full variable domain: GAGVSQSPSNKVTEKGKDVELRCDPISGHTALYWYRQSLGQGLEFLIYFQGNSAPDKSGLPSDRFSAERTGGSVSTLTIQRTQQEDSAVYLCASSEAASDYGYTFGSGTRLTVV.